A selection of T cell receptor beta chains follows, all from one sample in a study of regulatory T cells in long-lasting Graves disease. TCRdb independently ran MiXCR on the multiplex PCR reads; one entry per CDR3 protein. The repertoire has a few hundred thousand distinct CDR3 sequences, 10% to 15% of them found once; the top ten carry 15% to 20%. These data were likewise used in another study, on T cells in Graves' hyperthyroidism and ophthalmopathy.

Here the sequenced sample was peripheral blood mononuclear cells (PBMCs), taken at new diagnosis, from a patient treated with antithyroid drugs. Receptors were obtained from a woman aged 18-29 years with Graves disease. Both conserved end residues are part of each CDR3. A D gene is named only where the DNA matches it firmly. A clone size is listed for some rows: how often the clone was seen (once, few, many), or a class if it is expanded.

CDR3: CASRQTQGGGELFF
DNA: TGCGCCAGCAGGCAAACACAGGGAGGCGGGGAGCTGTTTTTT
size: many
J: TRBJ2-2
V: TRBV5-1
D: NA

CDR3: CSAQAEGTEAFF
DNA: TGCAGTGCCCAGGCCGAGGGCACTGAAGCTTTCTTT
size: few
J: TRBJ1-1
V: TRBV20-1
D: NA

CDR3: CASSLRGVSQPQHF
DNA: TGTGCCAGCAGTTTACGAGGGGTGAGTCAGCCCCAGCATTTT
size: many
J: TRBJ1-5
V: TRBV27
D: NA

CDR3: CASSLLRASGRARVNEQFF
DNA: TGTGCCAGCAGTTTACTTCGGGCTAGCGGGAGGGCCCGTGTCAATGAGCAGTTCTTC
size: many
J: TRBJ2-1
V: TRBV28
D: TRBD2

CDR3: CASNQGTVGEAFF
DNA: TGTGCCAGCAACCAGGGGACGGTCGGGGAAGCTTTCTTT
size: NA
J: TRBJ1-1
V: TRBV4-2
D: NA

CDR3: CSATTTGTNYEQYF
DNA: TGCAGTGCTACTACGACAGGGACGAACTACGAGCAGTACTTC
size: few
J: TRBJ2-7
V: TRBV20-1
D: TRBD1

CDR3: CASRIEGVRSNQPQHF
DNA: TGTGCCAGCAGGATTGAGGGGGTAAGGAGCAATCAGCCCCAGCATTTT
size: many
J: TRBJ1-5
V: TRBV6-1
D: NA

CDR3: CAIRRTGYNEQFF
DNA: TGTGCCATCAGGAGGACAGGGTACAATGAGCAGTTCTTC
size: many
J: TRBJ2-1
V: TRBV10-3
D: TRBD1

CDR3: CASSPGRGSGRTAYEQYF
DNA: TGTGCCAGCAGCCCTGGGCGGGGGAGCGGGAGAACGGCCTACGAGCAGTACTTC
size: NA
J: TRBJ2-7
V: TRBV6-1
D: TRBD2

CDR3: CASGRTSGNNEQFF
DNA: TGTGCCAGCGGCAGGACTAGCGGGAACAATGAGCAGTTCTTC
size: many
J: TRBJ2-1
V: TRBV2
D: TRBD2

CDR3: CASSQEAGGSYNEQFF
DNA: TGCGCCAGCAGCCAAGAAGCGGGGGGCTCCTACAATGAGCAGTTCTTC
size: few
J: TRBJ2-1
V: TRBV4-3
D: TRBD2

CDR3: CASSGRDRGFSWNQPQHF
DNA: TGTGCCAGCAGTGGGAGGGACAGGGGGTTTTCGTGGAATCAGCCCCAGCATTTT
size: NA
J: TRBJ1-5
V: TRBV6-1
D: TRBD1

CDR3: CSVLRQTVNTEAFF
DNA: TGCAGCGTTCTGAGGCAGACCGTGAACACTGAAGCTTTCTTT
size: NA
J: TRBJ1-1
V: TRBV29-1
D: NA

CDR3: CASSLTSGRGYEQYF
DNA: TGTGCCAGCAGCCTCACTAGCGGACGGGGCTACGAGCAGTACTTC
size: many
J: TRBJ2-7
V: TRBV5-1
D: TRBD2

CDR3: CASSQDRIGRGPHSETEAFF
DNA: TGCGCCAGCAGCCAAGATCGGATAGGCAGGGGACCGCACAGTGAAACTGAAGCTTTCTTT
size: many
J: TRBJ1-1
V: TRBV4-3
D: NA

CDR3: CASSLGDMRSGELFF
DNA: TGTGCCAGCAGCTTAGGTGACATGAGGTCCGGGGAGCTGTTTTTT
size: many
J: TRBJ2-2
V: TRBV7-9
D: NA

CDR3: CSVGSRPPPYEQYF
DNA: TGCAGCGTTGGATCGAGGCCCCCTCCTTACGAGCAGTACTTC
size: once
J: TRBJ2-7
V: TRBV29-1
D: NA

CDR3: CASSLQGGGTGELFF
DNA: TGTGCCAGCAGCTTACAAGGGGGCGGTACCGGGGAGCTGTTTTTT
size: many
J: TRBJ2-2
V: TRBV7-2
D: TRBD1

CDR3: CAISESTRAEVDTQYF
DNA: TGTGCCATCAGTGAGTCGACCCGTGCCGAAGTCGATACGCAGTATTTT
size: many
J: TRBJ2-3
V: TRBV10-3
D: NA

CDR3: CASSQESFGVIGDGYTF
DNA: TGTGCCAGCAGCCAAGAATCGTTCGGGGTCATCGGCGATGGCTACACCTTC
size: many
J: TRBJ1-2
V: TRBV3-1
D: NA

CDR3: CASTPGWGVTDTQYF
DNA: TGTGCCAGCACCCCGGGGTGGGGGGTCACAGATACGCAGTATTTT
size: many
J: TRBJ2-3
V: TRBV27
D: NA

CDR3: CASSLEHTSYNEQFF
DNA: TGTGCCAGCAGCTTAGAACACACCTCCTACAATGAGCAGTTCTTC
size: many
J: TRBJ2-1
V: TRBV11-2
D: NA